This TCR beta chain was retrieved from a study of glioma-infiltrating T cells. In the study overall: Dexamethasone exposure before glioma surgery was limited to six or fewer days.

In this sample, this clonotype turned up a few times. TCR alpha and beta CDR3 regions were amplified from RNA using iRepertoire nested multiplex PCR. TCRdb reprocessed the multiplex PCR reads with MiXCR, giving one entry per CDR3 protein. The sample lists more than 300,000 distinct CDR3 sequences, roughly two fifths seen once, with more than 10% in the top ten. Germline-derived CDR1 and CDR2 are SQVTM and ANQGSEA. Trimming pared 4 bases from V and 7 bases from J, leaving 7 bases between. The CDR3 contains 11 residues. This receptor was taken from a human donor with low-grade glioma or glioblastoma, undergoing nonglioma brain surgery, or in good health (not recorded which). The specimen was glioma tissue, nonneoplastic brain tissue, or PBMCs (not recorded which). The rearrangement joins TRBV29-1 to TRBJ2-2, with no clear D. In DNA form, the CDR3 reads TGCAGCGTTGTTTTTTACGGGGAGCTGTTTTTT. Protein sequence: CSVVFYGELFF.